The clone carrying this T cell receptor (beta chain) was seen repeatedly, ten times or more. Its specificity is unknown. The CDR3 covers 13 residues. The germline V gene encodes CDR1 MNHEY and CDR2 SMNVEV (reference sequence). V dropped 6 bases and J dropped 9 bases, with 18 bases sitting between them. These data belong to a study of response to subunit inactivated influenza vaccine. From the RT-PCR reads, TCRdb called clonotypes with MiXCR, one entry per CDR3 protein. The sample carries around 530,000 distinct CDR3 sequences, 15% to 20% recorded once. Study-level results: Each seasonal flu vaccination may recruit only limited new T cells, authors suggested.

This chain connects TRBV27 to TRBJ2-7, with a tentative D call TRBD2 (6 bases). The source material was CD4+ T cells sorted from PBMCs, sampled around 2 years after vaccination. The receptor was derived from a man between 50 and 75 years old who received an inactivated influenza vaccine. The CDR3 sequence: CASRDYAGLVQYF. The CDR3 DNA follows: TGTGCCAGCAGGGACTACGCCGGCCTCGTGCAGTACTTC.